This T cell receptor (beta chain) is drawn from a study of T cells after yellow fever vaccination (dated by TCRdb to about 2019). About the full investigation: The SMART-Seq v4 Ultra Low Input RNA kit was used to prepare libraries from fractions with low cell numbers. To follow T-cell clones before and after primary and booster YFV17D yellow fever vaccination, bulk TCR alpha and beta repertoires were sequenced over time. Two healthy male donors, one aged 18 to 30 and one aged 30 to 40 years, made up the cohort. Blood was collected at multiple timepoints before and after primary and secondary immunization, and bulk PBMC replicates and cell subsets were isolated.

This specimen's treatment or condition label, interpreted: live attenuated yellow fever vaccine strain. PBMCs were isolated from peripheral blood using a standard Ficoll-Paque protocol. Epitope-specific CD8 T cells were sorted with a dextramer loaded with the yellow fever NS4B epitope peptide, together with anti-CD3 and anti-CD8 staining. RNA was extracted with TriZol from bulk PBMCs, CD4 and CD8 fractions, and dextramer-positive and dextramer-negative fractions. TCR cDNA was synthesized by 5'RACE template switching, which introduced a universal primer site and unique molecular identifiers. Priming of cDNA synthesis was performed from both the TCR alpha and TCR beta constant segments. Two PCR steps were used to amplify libraries, with sample barcodes and sequencing adapters being added in the second step. Sequencing of the libraries was done on either Illumina HiSeq 2500 (2x100 bp) or NovaSeq (2x150 bp). The published analysis was carried out like this. Reads were demultiplexed and collapsed into UMI consensus sequences with MIGEC, and V(D)J alignment was performed with MiXCR. Using edgeR on replicate PBMC samples, clonotypes were called vaccine-responding if FDR was below 0.01 and the log2 fold change was above 5 up to day 15. Each bulk clonotype received a CD4 or CD8 identity based on whether the sequenced CD4 or CD8 repertoire contained that clonotype at higher abundance. Clonotypes enriched at least 10-fold in dextramer-positive over dextramer-negative fractions were defined as NS4B-specific, and CD4-biased clonotypes were excluded. TCRdb reran the public reads through fastp at Q25 and MiXCR, keeping productive beta chains. Identical CDR3 proteins give one entry, which carries the most common genes and DNA. It is TCRdb's table, rather than the study itself, that gives the V and J calls and clone size. For this sample the table gives roughly 94,000 distinct CDR3 sequences, of which around 9.8% were detected only once. Around 17% of the sample is in the top ten clones.

This clonotype occurred many times. Base qualities are missing; no much larger clone stands one base away. CDR1 MNHNS and CDR2 SASEGT were looked up in the germline V gene. Relative to germline, V is 7 bases shorter and J is 5 bases shorter, with 14 bases between their ends. Spanning cysteine to phenylalanine, the CDR3 consists of 13 amino acids. The kept DNA is CDR3 alone, 39 bases in frame from the first base. Overall study outcomes, separate from this receptor: Computational filtering was required because FACS-sorted repertoires could contain abundant contaminating clonotypes from the bulk population. Only a couple of donors were included in the study, so the extent to which the findings can be generalized is limited. After the booster, most clones that had expanded after primary vaccination were detected again (around 97% of CD4 and 88% of CD8), suggesting broad maintenance of memory. The secondary T-cell response was found to be weaker but faster than the primary response, with a peak reached on day 5 rather than on day 15. A small fraction of clonotypes showed up in both the CD4 and CD8 compartments, probably as a result of convergent recombination.

The chain is encoded by TRBV6-1 joined to TRBJ2-5; the D region possibly corresponds to TRBD2 (5 bases align). Source: CD8+ T cells not binding an NS4B(214-222) dextramer, sorted from PBMCs, taken roughly 14 days after the first yellow fever vaccination. According to the study, the label for this sample's cell subset or site signals: NS4B epitope dextramer-negative CD8 T cells. The sequence derives from a man between 18 and 35 years old who received the YFV17D yellow fever vaccine. At the DNA level, the sequence is TGTGCCAGCACCCGGACTTCCGGGGAGACCCAGTACTTC. Translated, it reads CASTRTSGETQYF.